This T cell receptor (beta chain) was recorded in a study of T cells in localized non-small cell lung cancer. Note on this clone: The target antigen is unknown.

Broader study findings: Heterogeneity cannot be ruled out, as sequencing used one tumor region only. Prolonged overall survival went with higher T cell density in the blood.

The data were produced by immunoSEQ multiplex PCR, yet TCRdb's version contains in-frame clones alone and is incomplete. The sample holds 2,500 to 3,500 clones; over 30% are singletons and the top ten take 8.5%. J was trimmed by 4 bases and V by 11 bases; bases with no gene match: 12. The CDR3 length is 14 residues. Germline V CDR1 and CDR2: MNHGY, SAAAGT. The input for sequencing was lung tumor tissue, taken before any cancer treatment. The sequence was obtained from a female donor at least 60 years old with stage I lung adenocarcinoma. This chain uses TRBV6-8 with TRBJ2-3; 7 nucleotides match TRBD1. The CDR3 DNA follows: TGTGCCGCGTCGGGACAGTCCGGGGCAGATACGCAGTATTTT. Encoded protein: CAASGQSGADTQYF.